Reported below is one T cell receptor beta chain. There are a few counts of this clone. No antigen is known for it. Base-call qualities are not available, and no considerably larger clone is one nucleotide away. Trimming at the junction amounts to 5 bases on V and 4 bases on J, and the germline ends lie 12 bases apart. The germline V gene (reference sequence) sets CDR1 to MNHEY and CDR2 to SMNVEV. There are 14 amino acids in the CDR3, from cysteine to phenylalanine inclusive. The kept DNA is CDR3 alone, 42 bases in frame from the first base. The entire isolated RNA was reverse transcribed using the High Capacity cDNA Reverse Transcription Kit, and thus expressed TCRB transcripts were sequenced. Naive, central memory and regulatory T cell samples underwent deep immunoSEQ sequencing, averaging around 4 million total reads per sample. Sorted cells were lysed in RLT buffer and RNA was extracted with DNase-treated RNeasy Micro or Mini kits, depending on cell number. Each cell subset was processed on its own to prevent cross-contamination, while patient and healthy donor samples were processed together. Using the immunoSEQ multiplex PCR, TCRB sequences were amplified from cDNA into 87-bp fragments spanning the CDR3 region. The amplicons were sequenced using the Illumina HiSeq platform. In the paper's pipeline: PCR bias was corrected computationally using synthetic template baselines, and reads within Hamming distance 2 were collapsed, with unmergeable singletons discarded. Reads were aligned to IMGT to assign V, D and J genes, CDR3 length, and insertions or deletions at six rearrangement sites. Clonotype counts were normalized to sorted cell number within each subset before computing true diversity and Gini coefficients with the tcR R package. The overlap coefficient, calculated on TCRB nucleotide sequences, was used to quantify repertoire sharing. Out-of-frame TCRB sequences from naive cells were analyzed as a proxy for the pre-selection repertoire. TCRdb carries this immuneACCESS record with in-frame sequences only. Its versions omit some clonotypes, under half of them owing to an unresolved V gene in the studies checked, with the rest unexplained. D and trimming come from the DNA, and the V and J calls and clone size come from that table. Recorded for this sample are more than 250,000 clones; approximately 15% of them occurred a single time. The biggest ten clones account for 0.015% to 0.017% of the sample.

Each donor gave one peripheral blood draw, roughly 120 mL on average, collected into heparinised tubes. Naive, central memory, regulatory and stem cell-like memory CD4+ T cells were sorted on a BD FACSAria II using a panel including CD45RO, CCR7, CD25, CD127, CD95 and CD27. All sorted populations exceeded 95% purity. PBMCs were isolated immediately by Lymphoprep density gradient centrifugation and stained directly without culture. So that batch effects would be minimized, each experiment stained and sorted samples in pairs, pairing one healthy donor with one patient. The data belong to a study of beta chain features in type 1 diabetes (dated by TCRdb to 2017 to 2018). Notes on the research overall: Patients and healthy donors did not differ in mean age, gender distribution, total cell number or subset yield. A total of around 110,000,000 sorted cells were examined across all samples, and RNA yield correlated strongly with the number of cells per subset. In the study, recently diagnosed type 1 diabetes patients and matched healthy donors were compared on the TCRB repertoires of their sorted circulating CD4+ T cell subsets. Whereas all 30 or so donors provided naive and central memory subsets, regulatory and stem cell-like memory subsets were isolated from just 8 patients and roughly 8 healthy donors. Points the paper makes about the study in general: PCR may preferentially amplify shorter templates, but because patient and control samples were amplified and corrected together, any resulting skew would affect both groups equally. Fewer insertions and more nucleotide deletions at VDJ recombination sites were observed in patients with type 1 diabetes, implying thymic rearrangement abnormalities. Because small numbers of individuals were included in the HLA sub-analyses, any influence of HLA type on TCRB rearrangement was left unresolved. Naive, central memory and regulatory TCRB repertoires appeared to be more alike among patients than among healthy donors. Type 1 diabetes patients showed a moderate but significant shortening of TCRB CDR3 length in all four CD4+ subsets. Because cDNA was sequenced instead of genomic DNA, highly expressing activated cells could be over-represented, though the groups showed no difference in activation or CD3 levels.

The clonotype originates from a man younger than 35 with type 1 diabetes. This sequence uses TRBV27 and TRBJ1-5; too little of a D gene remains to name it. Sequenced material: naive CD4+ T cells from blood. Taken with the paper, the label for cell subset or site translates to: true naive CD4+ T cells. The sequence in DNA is TGTGCCAGCAGTCCCTCGTCGGGGAATCAGCCCCAGCATTTT. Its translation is CASSPSSGNQPQHF.